Sequencing of this T cell receptor (beta chain) was carried out in a study of T cell responses to AZD1222 COVID-19 vaccine. The assay was immunoSEQ multiplex PCR, and TCRdb's table has in-frame clones only and misses some. The repertoire holds more than 85,000 clones, with about 85% as singletons. Study-wide results and caveats: Recipients of two AZD1222 doses showed rising Spike-specific TCR breadth and depth. Spike-spanning, vaccine-associated CD4 TCRs were dominant at 160-218 and 743-854. Seropositive at baseline were only 5 or 6 AZD1222 recipients. Repertoires were obtained only post-peak T cell response.

This CDR3 has 13 amino acids. CDR1 and CDR2 (germline): LNHNV, YYDKDF (reference sequence). The V end lost 3 bases, the J end lost 3 bases, and 8 bases lay between the germline ends. To note about this clone: Its antigen is unidentified.

The chain recombines TRBV15 with TRBJ1-1, with D maybe TRBD1 (6 bases). The clonotype was recovered from an adult in good health. The specimen was peripheral blood, collected on day 0 of AZD1222 vaccination. In DNA form, the CDR3 reads TGTGCCACCAGCAGTACAGGGTACACTGAAGCTTTCTTT. It translates to CATSSTGYTEAFF.